This T cell receptor (beta chain) was sequenced in a study of Graves' ophthalmopathy and Graves' hyperthyroidism. Findings and limits, study-wide: Sensitivity of about 90% and specificity of 65% to 83% were achieved when a 13-signature model separated ophthalmopathy from stable hyperthyroidism.

Amplified TCR beta CDR3 regions were obtained using RNA transcripts as template. HTBI primers primed a first-round RT-PCR, and a second-round multiplex PCR followed. TCRdb re-called the multiplex PCR reads with MiXCR, one entry per CDR3 protein. The sample records over 650,000 distinct CDR3 sequences, about 40% being singletons. The V gene's germline CDR1 is SGHAT and CDR2 FQDESV (reference sequence). Germline trimming cut 0 bases from V and 7 bases from J; bases unmatched to any gene: 3. This CDR3 comprises 14 residues. This clonotype is a singleton in its sample. Antigen specificity is unknown. Sequencing was done on a sample of peripheral blood. The chain recombines TRBV11-1 with TRBJ1-1; 9 nucleotides match TRBD1. The TCR sequence derives from an adult man with Graves' ophthalmopathy. CDR3 sequence reads: CASSLAHRGLEAFF. CDR3 DNA: TGTGCCAGCAGCTTAGCGCACAGGGGGCTTGAAGCTTTCTTT.